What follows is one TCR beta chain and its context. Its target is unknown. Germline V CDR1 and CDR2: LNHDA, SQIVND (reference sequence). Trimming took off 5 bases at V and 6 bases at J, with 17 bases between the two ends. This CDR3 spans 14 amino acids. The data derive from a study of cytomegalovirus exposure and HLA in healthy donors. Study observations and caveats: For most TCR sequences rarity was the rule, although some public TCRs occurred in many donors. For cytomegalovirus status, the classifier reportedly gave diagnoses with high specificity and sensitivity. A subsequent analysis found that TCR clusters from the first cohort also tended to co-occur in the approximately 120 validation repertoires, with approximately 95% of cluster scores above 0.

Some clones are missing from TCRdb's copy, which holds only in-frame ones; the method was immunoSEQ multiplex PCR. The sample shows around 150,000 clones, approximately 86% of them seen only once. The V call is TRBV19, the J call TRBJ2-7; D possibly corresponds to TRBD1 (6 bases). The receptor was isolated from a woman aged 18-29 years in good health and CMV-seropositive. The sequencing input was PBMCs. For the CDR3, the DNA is TGTGCCAGTAGTCCGACCGACAGGCTCCCCGAGCAGTACTTC. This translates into CASSPTDRLPEQYF.